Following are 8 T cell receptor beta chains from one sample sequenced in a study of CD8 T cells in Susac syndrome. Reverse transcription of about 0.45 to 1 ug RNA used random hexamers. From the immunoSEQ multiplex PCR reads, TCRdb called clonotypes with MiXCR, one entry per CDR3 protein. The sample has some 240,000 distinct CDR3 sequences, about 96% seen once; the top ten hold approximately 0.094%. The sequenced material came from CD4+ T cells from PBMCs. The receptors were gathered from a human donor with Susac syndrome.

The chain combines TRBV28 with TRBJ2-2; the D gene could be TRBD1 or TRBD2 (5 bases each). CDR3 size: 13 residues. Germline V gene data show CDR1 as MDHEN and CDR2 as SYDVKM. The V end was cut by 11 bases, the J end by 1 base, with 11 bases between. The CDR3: CAGGRLNTGELFF. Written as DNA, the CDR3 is TGTGCCGGGGGACGGCTGAACACCGGGGAGCTGTTTTTT.

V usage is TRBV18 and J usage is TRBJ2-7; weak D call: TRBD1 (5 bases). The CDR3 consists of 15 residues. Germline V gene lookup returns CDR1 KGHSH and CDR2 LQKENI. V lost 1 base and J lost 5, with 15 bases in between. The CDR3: CASSPLKGWTDEQYF. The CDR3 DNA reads TGTGCCAGCTCACCACTTAAGGGGTGGACGGACGAGCAGTACTTC.

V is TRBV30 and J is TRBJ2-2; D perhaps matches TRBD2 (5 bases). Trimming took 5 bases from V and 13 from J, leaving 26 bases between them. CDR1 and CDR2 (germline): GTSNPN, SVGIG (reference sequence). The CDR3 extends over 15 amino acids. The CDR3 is CAWRSPGPAEGGLFF. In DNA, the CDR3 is TGTGCCTGGCGATCTCCGGGCCCTGCTGAAGGAGGGCTGTTTTTT.

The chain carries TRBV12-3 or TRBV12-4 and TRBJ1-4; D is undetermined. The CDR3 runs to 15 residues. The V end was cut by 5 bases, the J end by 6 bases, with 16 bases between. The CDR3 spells CASSPSAGFDEKLFF. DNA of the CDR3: TGTGCCAGCAGTCCTTCGGCAGGTTTTGATGAAAAACTGTTTTTT.

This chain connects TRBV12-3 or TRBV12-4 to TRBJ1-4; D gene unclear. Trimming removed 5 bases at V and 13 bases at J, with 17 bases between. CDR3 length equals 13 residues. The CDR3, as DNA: TGTGCCAGCAGTCTTGATATTCTGCAGGCACTGTTTTTT. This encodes CASSLDILQALFF.

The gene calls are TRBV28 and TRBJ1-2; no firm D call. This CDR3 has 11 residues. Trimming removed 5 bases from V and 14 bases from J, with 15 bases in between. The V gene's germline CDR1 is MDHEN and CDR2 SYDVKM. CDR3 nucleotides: TGTGCCAGCAGTCCGACGAGGAGCGTGACCTTC. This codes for CASSPTRSVTF.

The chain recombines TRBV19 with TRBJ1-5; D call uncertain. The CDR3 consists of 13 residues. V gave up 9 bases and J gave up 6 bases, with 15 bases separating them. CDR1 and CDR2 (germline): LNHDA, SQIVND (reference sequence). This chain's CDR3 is CASLRELGQPQHF. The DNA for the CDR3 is TGTGCCAGCCTAAGGGAGTTAGGTCAGCCCCAGCATTTT.

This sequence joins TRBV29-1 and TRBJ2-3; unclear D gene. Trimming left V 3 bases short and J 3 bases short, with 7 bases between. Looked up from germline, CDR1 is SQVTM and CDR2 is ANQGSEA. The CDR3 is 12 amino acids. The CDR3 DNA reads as TGCAGCGTTGATCCTCTAACAGATACGCAGTATTTT. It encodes CSVDPLTDTQYF.